The 17 T cell receptor beta chains below come from one sample, sequenced in a study of T cell responses to AZD1222 COVID-19 vaccine. Clones were sequenced by immunoSEQ multiplex PCR, and TCRdb holds only the in-frame ones, with some missing. The data contain about 200,000 clones, around 90% of them singletons. The sequencing used peripheral blood, collected 28 days after the second dose of the MenACWY control vaccine. Source of these receptors: an adult who received the MenACWY meningococcal vaccine as a control.

This rearrangement joins TRBV28 to TRBJ2-7; 11 positions agree with TRBD1. Germline CDR1 and CDR2: MDHEN and SYDVKM. Trimming took 5 bases from V and 8 from J; bases not matched to a gene: 11. The CDR3 length is 15 residues. CDR3 nucleotides: TGTGCCAGCAGTGATCGGACAGGGGGCGCGTCTAAGCAGTACTTC. Translated: CASSDRTGGASKQYF.

The chain recombines TRBV7-6 with TRBJ1-1; D might be TRBD1 (5 bases). The CDR3 consists of 17 residues. The germline V gene has CDR1 SGHVS and CDR2 FNYEAQ. The V end was cut by 5 bases, the J end by 3 bases, with 22 bases between. CDR3 DNA: TGTGCCAGCAGCCTGAGTGGGGCCGGGACCGAGCACACTGAAGCTTTCTTT. It translates to CASSLSGAGTEHTEAFF.

The chain recombines TRBV6-5 with TRBJ2-7, with TRBD2 as a possible D gene (6 bases). The V gene's germline CDR1 is MNHEY and CDR2 SVGAGI. Trimming took off 5 bases at V and 9 bases at J, with 17 bases between the two ends. The CDR3 has 13 amino acids. The CDR3 is CASSPPNGRVQYF. The CDR3, as DNA: TGTGCCAGCAGTCCTCCAAACGGGAGAGTGCAGTACTTC.

The chain has TRBV19 and TRBJ2-7; TRBD2 agrees at 8 bases. The CDR3 length is 15 residues. Trimming took 5 bases from V and 5 from J; bases not matched to a gene: 11. Germline values: CDR1 LNHDA, CDR2 SQIVND (reference sequence). CDR3 nucleotide sequence: TGTGCCAGTAGTGCCTCCGGGACTAGAGGGGACGAGCAGTACTTC. Protein product: CASSASGTRGDEQYF.

The rearrangement joins TRBV9 to TRBJ2-2, with 12 bases matching TRBD2. The length of the CDR3 is 18 residues. V trimming: 3 bases; J trimming: 0 bases; junction bases outside the gene matches: 6. Germline V gene data show CDR1 as SGDLS and CDR2 as YYNGEE. The CDR3 protein is CASSGGLAGIANTGELFF. The CDR3 DNA is TGTGCCAGCAGCGGCGGACTAGCGGGAATCGCGAACACCGGGGAGCTGTTTTTT.

This clone appeared once. This chain joins TRBV19 and TRBJ1-2; D is unresolved. The germline V gene has CDR1 LNHDA and CDR2 SQIVND (reference sequence). CDR3 length: 12 amino acids. V was shortened by 7 bases and J by 4 bases, with 10 bases between the two germline ends. The CDR3 here is CASTLNFYGYTF. Here the CDR3 DNA reads TGTGCCAGTACCCTCAACTTCTATGGCTACACCTTC.

This chain uses TRBV5-1 with TRBJ2-7; TRBD2 might be the D (6 bases). The germline V gene encodes CDR1 SGHRS and CDR2 YFSETQ. V gave up 0 bases and J gave up 3 bases, with 13 bases separating them. This CDR3 spans 15 amino acids. Here the CDR3 reads CASSLDGGNIYEQYF. CDR3 nucleotides: TGCGCCAGCAGCTTGGACGGCGGGAACATCTACGAGCAGTACTTC.

With regard to this clone: Germline is not matched at one junction end, which may reflect a read error. The rearrangement uses TRBV5-1 and TRBJ1-1, with D tentatively TRBD1 (5 bases). This CDR3 spans 13 amino acids. Germline lookup yields CDR1 SGHRS and CDR2 YFSETQ. DNA for the CDR3: TGCGCCAGCAGCTTTGACAGCACTCAGCCCCTTGGCTTT. Amino acid sequence: CASSFDSTQPLGF.

This sequence joins TRBV5-4 and TRBJ2-2; D gene uncertain. Deletions cut 0 bases from V and 8 bases from J, with 8 bases between. This CDR3 spans 13 amino acids. CDR1 and CDR2 from the germline V gene are SGHNT and YYREEE (reference sequence). This chain's CDR3 is CASSLAGVGELFF. CDR3 in DNA: TGTGCCAGCAGCTTGGCCGGCGTGGGGGAGCTGTTTTTT.

The chain couples TRBV27 to TRBJ2-1; D possibly corresponds to TRBD2 (5 bases). The V and J ends lost 4 bases and 1 base respectively, with 14 bases between them. There are 16 residues in the CDR3. From germline, CDR1 is MNHEY and CDR2 SMNVEV (reference sequence). The CDR3 nucleotides read TGTGCCAGCAGTTCGACACCTCGGGGATCCTACAATGAGCAGTTCTTC. Translating gives CASSSTPRGSYNEQFF.

V and J are TRBV2 and TRBJ2-2, with 9 bases fitting TRBD1. In germline, CDR1 is SNHLY, CDR2 FYNNEI. This CDR3 has 16 residues. V dropped 6 bases and J dropped 2; count of bases not matched to a gene: 7. The CDR3: CASRATGGLNTGELFF. CDR3 in DNA: TGTGCCAGCAGGGCAACAGGGGGCCTCAACACCGGGGAGCTGTTTTTT.

The chain is built from TRBV24-1 and TRBJ2-1, with 7 bases matching TRBD2. This CDR3 contains 15 residues. V was pared by 9 bases and J by 5 bases, with 12 bases of the junction left unmatched. The V gene's germline CDR1 is KGHDR and CDR2 SFDVKD. This CDR3 reads CATGVGGKRDNEQFF. The CDR3 region has the DNA TGTGCCACCGGGGTCGGGGGGAAGAGGGACAATGAGCAGTTCTTC.

The chain couples TRBV7-3 to TRBJ2-2; D tentatively fits TRBD1 or TRBD2 (5 bases each). The V and J ends lost 2 bases and 0 bases respectively, with 7 bases between them. This CDR3 region has 15 residues. CDR1 and CDR2 from the germline V gene are SGHTA and FQGTGA. The CDR3 DNA is TGTGCCAGCAGCTTACAGGGACCGAACACCGGGGAGCTGTTTTTT. Its translation is CASSLQGPNTGELFF.

The V and J genes are TRBV27 and TRBJ2-5; 12 positions agree with TRBD2. Germline V gene lookup returns CDR1 MNHEY and CDR2 SMNVEV (reference sequence). The CDR3 has 23 amino acids. V was pared by 0 bases and J by 1 base, with 21 bases of the junction left unmatched. CDR3 DNA sequence: TGTGCCAGCAGTTTATCTGACCCAGAGACTAGCGGGAGTTTGGGGGAAAGCCAAGAGACCCAGTACTTC. Encoded protein: CASSLSDPETSGSLGESQETQYF.

About this clone itself: The identical CDR3 is also encoded by other nucleotide sequences in the sample. The V and J genes are TRBV7-2 and TRBJ1-5; D is ambiguous. The V end lost 5 bases, the J end lost 3 bases, and 5 bases lay between the germline ends. CDR3 size: 12 residues. Germline V gene sequence: CDR1 SGHTA, CDR2 FQGNSA. CDR3 sequence (DNA): TGTGCCAGCAGCCTACCCAATCAGCCCCAGCATTTT. Residues: CASSLPNQPQHF.

J is TRBJ2-7 and V is TRBV28, with D perhaps TRBD1 or TRBD2 (5 bases each). Germline V CDR1 and CDR2: MDHEN, SYDVKM. Trimming shortened V by 6 bases and J by 4 bases, and 19 bases separated the two germline ends. The CDR3 is 15 residues long. CDR3 loop: CASSPPWDPRYEQYF. The CDR3 nucleotides read TGTGCCAGCAGCCCCCCCTGGGACCCACGTTACGAGCAGTACTTC.

This chain uses TRBV30 with TRBJ2-7; D unclear. Germline lookup yields CDR1 GTSNPN and CDR2 SVGIG (reference sequence). Trimming stripped 4 bases from V and 2 bases from J, with 15 bases between. CDR3 size: 14 residues. CDR3 sequence (DNA): TGTGCCTGGACCAAAAACTGGGTCCCCTACGAGCAGTACTTC. It encodes CAWTKNWVPYEQYF. The whole variable domain, filled in from reference TRBV30 and TRBJ2-7, reads SQTIHQWPATLVQPVGSPLSLECTVEGTSNPNLYWYRQAAGRGLQLLFYSVGIGQISSEVPQNLSASRPQDRQFILSSKKLLLSDSGFYLCAWTKNWVPYEQYFGPGTRLTVT.